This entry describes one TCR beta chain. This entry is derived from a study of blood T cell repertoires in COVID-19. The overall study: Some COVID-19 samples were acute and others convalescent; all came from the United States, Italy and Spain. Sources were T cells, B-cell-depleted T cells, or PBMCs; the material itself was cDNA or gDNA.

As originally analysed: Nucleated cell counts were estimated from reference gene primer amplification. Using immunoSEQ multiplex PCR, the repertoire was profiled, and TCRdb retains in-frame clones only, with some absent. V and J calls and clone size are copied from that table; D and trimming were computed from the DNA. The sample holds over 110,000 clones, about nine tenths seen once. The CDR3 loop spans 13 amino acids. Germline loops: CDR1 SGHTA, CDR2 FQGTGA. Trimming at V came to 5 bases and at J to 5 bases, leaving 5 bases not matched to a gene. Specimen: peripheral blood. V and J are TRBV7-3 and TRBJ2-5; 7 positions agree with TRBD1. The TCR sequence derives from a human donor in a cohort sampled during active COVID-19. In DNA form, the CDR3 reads TGTGCCAGCAGCCGAGGGGGCGGCGAGACCCAGTACTTC. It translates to CASSRGGGETQYF.